This TCR beta chain was retrieved from a study of cytomegalovirus exposure and HLA in healthy donors (dated by TCRdb to 2017 to 2019). In the study overall: In an earlier analysis of some 610 of the donors, approximately 260 Gb of sequence data and 90 million to 130 million unique TCR beta sequences from about 179 million T cells were reported. The study combined high-throughput TCR immunosequencing, statistical association of individual TCRs with disease status, and machine learning to predict cytomegalovirus infection status. A later genetic analysis used genome-wide SNP genotypes for about 65% of the 666 donors, treating that subset as a discovery cohort. About 280 gigabases of sequencing data and 70 million to 100 million unique TCR sequences made up an early release that covered 640 HLA-typed donors. A later analysis re-examined previously published TCR beta repertoires from about 700 donors and added high-resolution HLA genotyping to investigate patterns of TCR occurrence. The number of typed donors differed by locus: roughly 620-630 for A, B, C, DRB1 and DQB1; approximately 520 for DQA1; about 600 for DPA1; and around 450 for DPB1. Of the roughly 400 genotyped donors, around 81% fell in the genetic ancestry cluster associated with self-reported Caucasian donors. The study used immunosequencing to profile the T cell repertoires of several hundred subjects and linked those repertoires to cytomegalovirus serostatus. Besides the first cohort of 500 to 700 subjects, a separate validation cohort made up of around 120 different subjects was used. All discovery cohort repertoires had been generated using a single sequencing platform. The aim of the study was to test whether cataloging public T cell receptors could identify signatures of past pathogen exposure. Rather than drawing on any new phenotypic data, the later analysis identified candidate immune exposures from TCR beta sequences and the way those sequences occurred across donors. In an earlier analysis of more than 550 of the donors, high-throughput TCR beta sequencing was used to judge whether each TCR beta V gene segment behaved as functional or pseudogenic. Because of strong linkage in the cohort, a handful of DR-DQ haplotypes were treated as single units for association and clustering. HLA typing covered class I and class II loci at four-digit resolution. On average, about 200,000 unique TCR beta nucleotide sequences were sequenced per donor among a few hundred genotyped donors of the cohort, with about 19% of those sequences being non-productive. Donor age, sex, ethnicity and CMV serostatus were collected together with the repertoire data. Study-wide findings and limitations: For the cohort, immune exposure information was limited to CMV serostatus. Because counts were too low, seventeen rarely observed V segments, including chromosome 9 orphons, were excluded from the earlier analysis of around 590 of the donors. In a later analysis, HLA-associated TCR beta chains were found to be more clonally expanded and to have lower generation probabilities than equally common non-associated chains. A later analysis associated approximately 17,000 TCR beta sequences with specific HLA alleles at a false discovery rate of 0.05. Correlated functional status among segregating V segments might reflect linkage disequilibrium, but an unknown experimental factor could not be ruled out. Cytomegalovirus status was reported to be diagnosed by the classifier with high specificity and sensitivity in both the original and validation cohorts. A further reported finding was that TCR beta sequences accurately predicted the HLA-A and HLA-B alleles for most subjects in the first cohort. In a later analysis, most CMV-associated TCR beta chains were found to appear HLA-restricted, with HLA associations seemingly driven largely by CMV exposure. Because HLA typing was unavailable for some donors at each locus, only the typed subset was used in association tests. In vitro tests confirmed that three of the cytomegalovirus-associated TCR beta chains recognize cytomegalovirus antigens. In a later analysis, TCR association rates were found to vary across HLA loci, with the most associated TCRs seen for DRB1 alleles and the fewest for HLA-C alleles. In an earlier analysis of roughly 500 of the donors, most TCR beta V segments appeared in productive rearrangements about 87% or about 30% of the time, broadly matching IMGT annotations. According to a later analysis, parvovirus B19, influenza, CMV and Epstein-Barr virus appeared linked to several top co-occurrence clusters. Only TCR beta chains were sequenced in this cohort, and the absence of alpha or paired-chain data limited detectable features. Some IMGT-functional V segments, including TRBV6-2 and TRBV6-3, could not be distinguished by the 87-base-pair reads and were therefore excluded. According to the authors, the approach could potentially be generalized to other disease states and immunological phenotypes. V-gene and J-gene trimming of TCR beta chains was associated with a missense DCLRE1C variant in a later genetic analysis, and the association was replicated in an independent cohort. A total of 150 to 200 TCR beta chains were listed by the study as associated with cytomegalovirus. Most TCR sequences were seen in very few donors, while some public TCRs were found in many individuals. A cluster of highly shared sequence variants was judged likely to represent a technical artifact of the sequencing pipeline. When HLA alleles, especially DR and DQ, strongly co-occurred, attributing TCR associations to individual alleles was difficult. A later genetic analysis reported fewer N-insertions in productive TCRs among donors in an Asian-associated ancestry cluster than the approximately 670-donor mean. Sequencing depth was assumed to be roughly uniform across donors in the presence/absence analyses, though that assumption may not hold.

From the cysteine up to the phenylalanine, the CDR3 has a length of 14 residues. Kept here is only the CDR3 DNA, which spans 42 bases and is read in frame from base 1. Trimming takes 4 bases from V and 5 bases from J, and the germline ends sit 12 bases apart. The CDR1 and CDR2 encoded by the germline V gene are MDHEN and SYDVKM. The table lists this clone with many counts. Its antigen has not been determined. Base qualities were left out, and no much larger clone turns up one base away. The cohort consisted of some 730 healthy bone marrow donors. At the time of sampling, every cohort member was nominally healthy, though immune exposures that went unrecorded were likely present. The donor was CMV seropositive and belonged to the group of more than 250 seropositive cohort members. A peripheral blood sample was collected from each donor, and TCR beta sequencing was performed on peripheral blood mononuclear cells. The Qiagen DNeasy Blood Extraction Kit was used to extract genomic DNA from the blood cell samples.

Library preparation employed the immunoSEQ multiplex PCR assay. A mixture of 60 forward primers for TCR Vbeta segments and 13 reverse primers for TCR Jbeta segments was used in the multiplex PCR. The CDR3 region of rearranged TCR beta genes was amplified from genomic DNA with a multiplex PCR assay. The Illumina HiSeq System was used to sequence the amplified TCR beta libraries as 87-base-pair reads. In the authors' own workflow: A later analysis tallied tens of millions of unique TCR beta chains across the 700 or so repertoires, and approximately 11 million of those chains were shared by two or more donors. Raw reads were error-corrected and collapsed into unique sequences by a nearest-neighbor algorithm in which closely related sequences were merged to remove PCR and sequencing errors. V, D and J gene segments were assigned by aligning CDR3 sequences to IMGT reference sequences. For a sequence to be retained, a match of at least six nucleotides was required to both a V gene segment and a J gene segment. Rearrangements were classified as productive when the CDR3 lacked stop codons and remained in frame with V and J, and all other rearrangements were classified as non-productive. CDR3 was defined by IMGT convention, running from the second conserved V-encoded cysteine to the conserved J-encoded phenylalanine. Sequences without an unambiguous match to a single V gene segment were excluded from the earlier analysis of about 600 of the donors. In an earlier analysis of some 590 of the donors, a V segment was called functional when productive rearrangements were above 56.7%, and segregating when the standard deviation between donors exceeded 5%. A statistical classification framework was developed to diagnose cytomegalovirus status using the catalog of TCR beta chain sequences. V and J gene assignment, in a later analysis, came from comparing TCR nucleotide sequences with IMGT/GENE-DB human TR gene sequences. In a later analysis, CDR3 sequences and most-parsimonious VDJ recombination scenarios were assigned using the TCRdist pipeline. In a later analysis, each TCR beta chain was defined by its CDR3 amino acid sequence together with its V-gene family, and reads lacking a unique V-gene family were excluded. To address suspected cross-contamination and a sequencing artifact, a later analysis removed 550 to 750 highly shared, low-generation-probability nucleotide sequences. For each public chain, a later analysis derived a clonal expansion index from normalized ranks of inferred template counts within each repertoire. In a later analysis, generation probabilities were computed using a VDJ recombination model fitted to out-of-frame rearrangements, and the results were checked against IGoR. In a later analysis, hypergeometric tests were used to score TCR-TCR, TCR-HLA and TCR-CMV co-occurrence, with a repertoire-size bias correction applied to TCR pairs. In a later analysis, false discovery rates were estimated by permuting HLA or CMV assignments 20 times. In a later analysis, co-occurring TCRs were grouped with DBSCAN, and TCRdist sequence similarity was added when clustering was performed within HLA-allele-positive subsets. For co-occurrence clustering, repertoires with fewer than 30,000 or more than 120,000 public chains were excluded, along with roughly 5 repertoires with anomalous nucleotide sharing. Held by TCRdb, this immuneACCESS table contains in-frame sequences only and omits some clones. Under half of the omission traces to an unresolved V gene where checked; the cause of the rest is unknown. V, J and clone size were drawn from that table, and D and trimming were deduced from the DNA. This sample lists nearly 100,000 clones; about a tenth were detected once. The top ten clonotypes cover around 4.9% of the sample.

The receptor comes from a middle-aged man in good health and CMV-seropositive. Sequenced sample: PBMCs. Recombination linked TRBV28 to TRBJ1-5; the D segment cannot be called with confidence. Here the CDR3 is given as CASSYPFGHQPQHF. The DNA is as follows: TGTGCCAGCAGTTACCCATTTGGGCATCAGCCCCAGCATTTT.